These 30 T cell receptor beta chains came from one sample sequenced in a study of blood T cell repertoires in COVID-19. Data came from immunoSEQ multiplex PCR; TCRdb stores just in-frame clones and leaves some out. The profile shows some 200,000 clones, 82% of them singletons. Input material: peripheral blood. These receptors were obtained from a woman aged 65 to 85 with COVID-19, enrolled during active disease.

This rearrangement joins TRBV10-3 to TRBJ1-1, with TRBD1 as a possible D gene (5 bases). Germline V CDR1 and CDR2: ENHRY, SYGVKD. This CDR3 is built from 16 residues. With 0 bases removed from V and 4 bases from J, the gap between germline ends came to 15 bases. The chain's CDR3 is CAISESYPGGSTEAFF. The DNA of the CDR3 is TGTGCCATCAGTGAGTCTTACCCGGGGGGGAGCACTGAAGCTTTCTTT.

The chain links TRBV19 to TRBJ1-1; a possible D gene is TRBD1 (6 bases). Germline values: CDR1 LNHDA, CDR2 SQIVND (reference sequence). V lost 3 bases and J lost 11, with 28 bases in between. The CDR3 covers 17 residues. The CDR3 nucleotides read TGTGCCAGTAGTATTCGAGCAGGCGGCAGGGGCCTGTCGGGTGCTTTCTTT. Protein: CASSIRAGGRGLSGAFF.

The chain is built from TRBV28 and TRBJ1-2; TRBD1 agrees at 7 bases. Per germline, CDR1 MDHEN and CDR2 SYDVKM. The CDR3 covers 13 residues. The J segment lost 8 bases and the V segment lost 6 bases, leaving 9 bases of the junction unmatched. This chain's CDR3 is CASRAGTALGYTF. The DNA for the CDR3 is TGTGCCAGCAGGGCCGGGACAGCCCTGGGCTACACCTTC.

The rearrangement joins TRBV5-4 to TRBJ2-3; D gene unclear. CDR3 size: 14 residues. Per the germline V gene, CDR1 is SGHNT and CDR2 is YYREEE (reference sequence). Trimming stripped 1 base from V and 1 base from J, with 7 bases between. The DNA for the CDR3 is TGTGCCAGCAGCTTGCGGTCTGGCACAGATACGCAGTATTTT. Encoded protein: CASSLRSGTDTQYF. Looking up the rest from reference TRBV5-4 and TRBJ2-3 gives the full variable domain: ETGVTQSPTHLIKTRGQQVTLRCSSQSGHNTVSWYQQALGQGPQFIFQYYREEENGRGNFPPRFSGLQFPNYSSELNVNALELDDSALYLCASSLRSGTDTQYFGPGTRLTVL.

The genes are TRBV11-2 and TRBJ2-7, with TRBD2 matching over 8 bases. Germline V gene data show CDR1 as SGHAT and CDR2 as FQNNGV. V was pared by 3 bases and J by 6 bases, with 7 bases of the junction left unmatched. CDR3 length: 14 amino acids. As DNA, the CDR3 is TGTGCCAGCAGCTTTGCTGGACTAGCTCCCGAGCAGTACTTC. Translated: CASSFAGLAPEQYF. The complete variable domain, with remaining parts taken from reference TRBV11-2 and TRBJ2-7, reads EAGVAQSPRYKIIEKRQSVAFWCNPISGHATLYWYQQILGQGPKLLIQFQNNGVVDDSQLPKDRFSAERLKGVDSTLKIQPAKLEDSAVYLCASSFAGLAPEQYFGPGTRLTVT.

The J gene is TRBJ2-7, the V gene TRBV6-5, with 8 bases fitting TRBD2. The CDR3 sequence is 14 residues long. In germline, CDR1 is MNHEY, CDR2 SVGAGI. Trimming cost V 6 bases and J 2 bases; bases outside gene matches: 6. CDR3 region: CASSSAAGAYEQYF. Written as DNA, the CDR3 is TGTGCCAGCAGCTCTGCAGCGGGAGCCTACGAGCAGTACTTC.

This chain links TRBV27 with TRBJ1-1, with 8 nucleotides matching TRBD1. This CDR3 is built from 15 residues. In germline, CDR1 is MNHEY, CDR2 SMNVEV (reference sequence). V dropped 6 bases and J dropped 5; count of bases not matched to a gene: 11. CDR3 residues: CASSPITGGKTEAFF. The CDR3 DNA reads as TGTGCCAGCAGCCCAATCACAGGGGGTAAAACTGAAGCTTTCTTT.

V gene TRBV15 combines with J gene TRBJ1-1; D is uncertain. Trimming removed 0 bases at V and 1 base at J, with 9 bases between. CDR3 size: 15 residues. The germline V gene has CDR1 LNHNV and CDR2 YYDKDF (reference sequence). CDR3 sequence (DNA): TGTGCCACCAGCAGAGATAACAGCTGGAACACTGAAGCTTTCTTT. Translating it yields CATSRDNSWNTEAFF.

The chain is built from TRBV24-1 and TRBJ1-1; the D is unclear. The CDR3 length is 13 residues. Germline loops: CDR1 KGHDR, CDR2 SFDVKD. The ends were cut back, 4 bases at V and 6 bases at J, with 11 bases in the middle. The chain's CDR3 is CATSDRGEAEAFF. CDR3 in DNA: TGTGCCACCAGTGACCGCGGAGAGGCTGAAGCTTTCTTT.

This clone was seen only once. CDR3 amino acids: CASSQEWASGRYEQYF. CDR3 nucleotides: TGTGCCAGCAGCCAAGAATGGGCTAGCGGGAGGTACGAGCAGTACTTC. The chain has TRBV4-2 and TRBJ2-7; 11 nucleotides match TRBD2. Germline V gene lookup returns CDR1 LGHNA and CDR2 YNFKEQ. CDR3 size: 16 residues. V was pared by 0 bases and J by 4 bases, with 5 bases of the junction left unmatched.

CDR3 amino acids: CASSEGAGANVLTF. The CDR3 DNA sequence: TGTGCCAGCAGCGAGGGGGCCGGGGCCAACGTCCTGACTTTC. The J gene is TRBJ2-6, the V gene TRBV6-5; 7 bases fit TRBD1. The CDR3 covers 14 residues. Germline V gene lookup returns CDR1 MNHEY and CDR2 SVGAGI. V lost 6 bases, J lost 4 bases, and 3 bases stayed unmatched.

This clone has a single count. V usage is TRBV3-1 (or the pseudogene TRBV3-2) and J usage is TRBJ1-2; 9 bases align to TRBD1. This CDR3 is 15 amino acids long. The V gene end was trimmed by 1 base and the J gene end by 2 bases; junction bases not matched to a gene: 2. CDR1 is LGHDT, CDR2 YNNKEL, per germline (reference sequence). DNA of the CDR3: TGTGCCAGCAGCCAAGGGACAGGGGCAAACTATGGCTACACCTTC. Its translation is CASSQGTGANYGYTF.

The J gene is TRBJ2-2, the V gene TRBV19; D gene ambiguous. Germline CDR1 and CDR2: LNHDA and SQIVND (reference sequence). V lost 3 bases and J 1 base, leaving 3 bases between the germline ends. The CDR3 is made up of 13 amino acids. CDR3: CASSIVNTGELFF. DNA of the CDR3: TGTGCCAGTAGTATCGTGAACACCGGGGAGCTGTTTTTT.

The genes are TRBV18 and TRBJ2-7; D ambiguous. Germline V lookup: CDR1 KGHSH, CDR2 LQKENI. The CDR3 sequence is 14 residues long. Trimming removed 2 bases from V and 4 bases from J, with 12 bases in between. CDR3 sequence reads: CASSPDKVGYEQYF. CDR3 in DNA: TGTGCCAGCTCACCAGACAAGGTTGGGTACGAGCAGTACTTC.

The chain couples TRBV24-1 to TRBJ2-3; unclear D gene. Germline CDR1 is KGHDR and CDR2 is SFDVKD. The V end was cut by 6 bases, the J end by 6 bases, with 15 bases between. The length of the CDR3 is 14 residues. DNA for the CDR3: TGTGCCACCAGTTCCATCCGCGCTGTCGATACGCAGTATTTT. This translates into CATSSIRAVDTQYF.

V usage is TRBV18 and J usage is TRBJ2-7; 10 nucleotides line up with TRBD2. The ends lost 2 bases at V and 3 bases at J; junction bases unmatched: 1. Per the germline V gene, CDR1 is KGHSH and CDR2 is LQKENI. The CDR3 contains 14 residues. CDR3 region: CASSPASGSYEQYF. In DNA, the CDR3 is TGTGCCAGCTCACCAGCTAGCGGGAGCTACGAGCAGTACTTC.

To note about this clone: A read error may account for a junction end that differs from germline. The V and J genes are TRBV28 and TRBJ1-2, with TRBD1 matching 10 bases. The CDR3 is 16 amino acids. From germline, CDR1 is MDHEN and CDR2 SYDVKM. The CDR3 loop reads CASSLASGQGKGGYAF. As DNA, the CDR3 is TGTGCCAGCAGCCTTGCCTCGGGACAGGGGAAAGGAGGCTACGCCTTC.

This clone was recorded a few times. The V call is TRBV19, the J call TRBJ2-7, with 9 bases that match TRBD2. Germline CDR1 reads LNHDA; CDR2 reads SQIVND (reference sequence). J lost 0 bases, V lost 10 bases, and 19 bases had no gene match. CDR3 length: 18 residues. The CDR3 sequence is CAIPLTSGLIGSSYEQYF. CDR3 DNA: TGTGCCATACCGTTGACTAGCGGCCTAATAGGGAGCTCCTACGAGCAGTACTTC.

This clone turned up a few times. The chain joins TRBV7-8 to TRBJ1-1; D is uncertain. There are 15 residues in the CDR3. V lost 0 bases and J 3 bases, leaving 11 bases between the germline ends. CDR1 and CDR2 (germline): SGHVS, FQNEAQ. CDR3 bases: TGTGCCAGCAGCTTAGCCTCAACTTCCTACACTGAAGCTTTCTTT. It encodes CASSLASTSYTEAFF.

This sequence joins TRBV4-1 and TRBJ1-4; TRBD1 matches 8 bases. The CDR3 length is 20 residues. Unmatched junction bases numbered 12, after V lost 0 bases and J lost 0 bases. CDR1 MGHRA and CDR2 YSYEKL come from the germline V gene. The CDR3, as DNA: TGCGCCAGCAGCCAAGAAGCGAGGACAGGGCTTTCTGCAACTAATGAAAAACTGTTTTTT. It is translated as CASSQEARTGLSATNEKLFF.

This rearrangement joins TRBV7-9 to TRBJ1-2, with D unresolved. The V gene lost 10 bases and the J gene lost 0 bases, with 15 bases spanning the gap. Germline lookup yields CDR1 SEHNR and CDR2 FQNEAQ (reference sequence). There are 14 residues in the CDR3. CDR3 residues: CATGGGRTNYGYTF. The CDR3 DNA reads as TGTGCCACCGGAGGAGGGAGGACTAACTATGGCTACACCTTC.

This chain uses TRBV6-5 with TRBJ2-1; D is uncertain. V lost 8 bases and J 10 bases, leaving 9 bases between the germline ends. Germline-derived CDR1 and CDR2 are MNHEY and SVGAGI. The CDR3 consists of 10 residues. CDR3 coding DNA: TGTGCCAGCGGGCGAAGCGAGCAGTTCTTC. This encodes CASGRSEQFF.

The genes are TRBV28 and TRBJ2-5; TRBD1 matches at 8 bases. Germline loops: CDR1 MDHEN, CDR2 SYDVKM. The V gene end was trimmed by 3 bases and the J gene end by 5 bases; junction bases not matched to a gene: 14. This CDR3 spans 17 amino acids. CDR3 in DNA: TGTGCCAGCAGTTTGCTCGTCGTGGCAGGGGGCGCGGAGACCCAGTACTTC. Its translation: CASSLLVVAGGAETQYF.

The rearrangement joins TRBV10-3 to TRBJ1-3; no reliable D call. Germline lookup yields CDR1 ENHRY and CDR2 SYGVKD. This CDR3 has 17 amino acids. Trimming left V 7 bases short and J 0 bases short, with 19 bases between. The CDR3 here is CAITPTATPRSGNTIYF. For the CDR3, the DNA is TGTGCCATCACCCCAACCGCGACACCTCGCTCTGGAAACACCATATATTTT.

The chain recombines TRBV28 with TRBJ1-2, with D possibly being TRBD1 (5 bases). V shed 6 bases and J shed 7 bases, with 18 bases lying between them. The CDR3 has 14 residues. Germline V gene lookup returns CDR1 MDHEN and CDR2 SYDVKM. CDR3 DNA sequence: TGTGCCAGCAGCGAGAGATTAGGGGTTCTTGGCTACACCTTC. Protein sequence: CASSERLGVLGYTF.

CDR3 sequence (DNA): TGTGCCAGCAGTTTTGCGGGACAGCCGTACTTC. It translates to CASSFAGQPYF. The genes are TRBV6-2 or TRBV6-3 and TRBJ2-7; possible D gene TRBD1, 7 bases. The CDR3 contains 11 residues. V was shortened by 4 bases and J by 12 bases, with 13 bases between the two germline ends. CDR1 MNHEY and CDR2 SVGEGT come from the germline V gene.

The chain combines TRBV3-1 (or the pseudogene TRBV3-2) with TRBJ1-1; 11 bases agree with TRBD1. The junction had 13 bases not matched to a gene; V was cut back by 0 bases and J by 4 bases. The CDR3 sequence is 19 residues long. Germline V lookup: CDR1 LGHDT, CDR2 YNNKEL (reference sequence). This chain's CDR3 is CASSQDLLGQGAGSTEAFF. As DNA, the CDR3 is TGTGCCAGCAGCCAAGATCTTCTAGGACAGGGGGCAGGGAGCACTGAAGCTTTCTTT.

The J gene is TRBJ2-2, the V gene TRBV2; 9 bases match TRBD2. Germline CDR1 is SNHLY and CDR2 is FYNNEI. CDR3 length equals 19 residues. The ends lost 4 bases at V and 0 bases at J; junction bases unmatched: 12. CDR3 DNA: TGTGCCAGCAGTGGTTGGTTAGGAGTAGCGGGAGCGAACACCGGGGAGCTGTTTTTT. Translation: CASSGWLGVAGANTGELFF.

The chain carries TRBV19 and TRBJ2-2, with 7 bases that match TRBD1. V shed 5 bases and J 4 bases; nucleotides not matched to a gene: 16. The CDR3 sequence is 18 residues long. The germline V gene has CDR1 LNHDA and CDR2 SQIVND (reference sequence). The CDR3 spells CASSGHEQGLRSTGELFF. Written as DNA, the CDR3 is TGTGCCAGTAGTGGGCATGAACAGGGGTTAAGGAGCACCGGGGAGCTGTTTTTT.

This clone came up a few times. The chain links TRBV2 to TRBJ1-5, with 7 nucleotides matching TRBD1. The germline V gene has CDR1 SNHLY and CDR2 FYNNEI. V shed 6 bases, J shed 4 bases, and the junction held 9 bases outside the gene matches. This CDR3 has 15 residues. The CDR3 loop reads CASRHRDSINQPQHF. The CDR3 bases are TGTGCCAGCAGACACCGGGACAGTATTAATCAGCCCCAGCATTTT.